These 23 T cell receptor beta chains were all obtained from the same sample, sequenced in a study of early T cells in non-severe SARS-CoV-2 infection. TCRdb re-derived calls from the 5' RACE reads in MiXCR, one entry per CDR3 protein. The table lists about 28,000 distinct CDR3 sequences, 3.5% to 5.5% of them singletons. The sequencing used whole blood, collected at baseline. The receptors were gathered from an adult who was a healthcare worker with PCR-confirmed SARS-CoV-2 infection or an uninfected control (not recorded which).

This clonotype has at least ten counts. The chain combines TRBV9 with TRBJ2-5; tentative D call: TRBD1 (6 bases). V dropped 0 bases and J dropped 2 bases, with 14 bases sitting between them. The CDR3 covers 16 residues. Germline values: CDR1 SGDLS, CDR2 YYNGEE. The CDR3 nucleotides read TGTGCCAGCAGCGTAGCTCCCCAACAGGGACAAGAGACCCAGTACTTC. Protein: CASSVAPQQGQETQYF. Using reference TRBV9 and TRBJ2-5 for the parts outside the CDR3, the full variable domain is DSGVTQTPKHLITATGQRVTLRCSPRSGDLSVYWYQQSLDQGLQFLIQYYNGEERAKGNILERFSAQQFPDLHSELNLSSLELGDSALYFCASSVAPQQGQETQYFGPGTRLLVL.

This clonotype was picked up many times. The rearrangement joins TRBV7-2 to TRBJ2-1; D possibly corresponds to TRBD1 (6 bases). V lost 5 bases and J 5 bases, leaving 13 bases between the germline ends. The V gene's germline CDR1 is SGHTA and CDR2 FQGNSA. The CDR3 is 14 residues long. CDR3 in amino acids: CASSQRTANNEQFF. The CDR3 nucleotides read TGTGCCAGCAGCCAGCGGACAGCCAACAATGAGCAGTTCTTC.

In this sample, this clonotype turned up many times. The gene calls are TRBV2 and TRBJ2-7; TRBD2 matches 12 bases. The CDR3 is 14 residues long. V dropped 7 bases and J dropped 6; count of bases not matched to a gene: 7. CDR1 SNHLY and CDR2 FYNNEI come from the germline V gene. The CDR3 protein is CASTLTSGRGEQYF. The DNA of the CDR3 is TGTGCCAGCACCCTGACTAGCGGGAGAGGCGAGCAGTACTTC.

This clonotype has ten or more counts. This chain links TRBV2 with TRBJ2-7; D is ambiguous. The CDR3 length is 15 residues. CDR1 and CDR2 (germline): SNHLY, FYNNEI. V was clipped by 2 bases and J by 2 bases, with 13 bases between them. The CDR3, as DNA: TGTGCCAGCAGTGAACCGGTGTCCTCCACCTACGAGCAGTACTTC. Protein sequence: CASSEPVSSTYEQYF.

This clonotype was detected many times. The gene calls are TRBV7-2 and TRBJ1-2; TRBD1 might be the D (5 bases). In germline, CDR1 is SGHTA, CDR2 FQGNSA. V gave up 2 bases and J gave up 2 bases, with 12 bases separating them. The CDR3 loop spans 15 amino acids. CDR3 sequence reads: CASSLTRGANYGYTF. CDR3 nucleotide sequence: TGTGCCAGCAGCTTAACCCGTGGGGCAAACTATGGCTACACCTTC.

The rearrangement uses TRBV29-1 and TRBJ2-1; 9 bases match TRBD1. Germline CDR1 is SQVTM and CDR2 is ANQGSEA. Losses at the gene ends were 6 bases for V and 3 bases for J; bases not matched to a gene: 6. The CDR3 covers 14 residues. For the CDR3, the DNA is TGCAGCGTCACCGGGACAGGGCTCTACAATGAGCAGTTCTTC. It yields the protein CSVTGTGLYNEQFF.

This clonotype showed up many times. In nucleotides, the CDR3 is TGTGCCATCACCAGGAACACTAACACTGAAGCTTTCTTT. It codes for CAITRNTNTEAFF. The chain is built from TRBV10-3 and TRBJ1-1; D gene uncertain. V gave up 7 bases and J gave up 2 bases, with 11 bases separating them. Germline CDR1 and CDR2: ENHRY and SYGVKD. The CDR3 runs 13 residues.

This clonotype was seen ten or more times. In DNA form, the CDR3 reads TGTGCCAGCAGCTTAGAATTTTCGGGGGACGAAAAACTGTTTTTT. Residues: CASSLEFSGDEKLFF. This chain links TRBV11-3 with TRBJ1-4; D is perhaps TRBD1 (5 bases). The length of the CDR3 is 15 residues. V was cut by 0 bases and J by 8 bases, with 13 bases left in between. CDR1 SGHNT and CDR2 YENEEA come from the germline V gene.

This clonotype was picked up many times. The chain uses TRBV10-3 and TRBJ2-1; either TRBD1 or TRBD2 may fit D (5 bases each). Trimming cost V 0 bases and J 13 bases, with 10 bases left between them. CDR1 and CDR2 from the germline V gene are ENHRY and SYGVKD. This CDR3 contains 12 residues. This CDR3 is CAISESLRGQFF. The CDR3 DNA reads TGTGCCATCAGTGAGTCGTTGAGGGGTCAGTTCTTC.

This clonotype has more than one count but fewer than ten. This chain joins TRBV5-4 and TRBJ2-1; D may be TRBD1 or TRBD2 (7 bases each). Germline CDR1 is SGHNT and CDR2 is YYREEE (reference sequence). This CDR3 comprises 15 residues. V dropped 4 bases and J dropped 3 bases, with 14 bases sitting between them. CDR3 coding DNA: TGTGCCAGCAGCCCAGGGGGGGGCGACTACAATGAGCAGTTCTTC. It specifies CASSPGGGDYNEQFF.

This clonotype was found a few times. This chain uses TRBV4-1 with TRBJ2-2; 7 bases map to TRBD1. This CDR3 is 17 amino acids long. In germline, CDR1 is MGHRA, CDR2 YSYEKL. V was pared by 0 bases and J by 3 bases, with 7 bases of the junction left unmatched. The CDR3 sequence: CASSQDGSGQYTGELFF. The CDR3 DNA follows: TGCGCCAGCAGCCAAGATGGGTCGGGACAGTACACCGGGGAGCTGTTTTTT.

This clonotype was seen at least ten times. The genes are TRBV6-5 and TRBJ2-7, with 7 bases aligning to TRBD2. V was pared by 5 bases and J by 2 bases, with 6 bases of the junction left unmatched. The CDR3 runs to 14 residues. The germline V gene encodes CDR1 MNHEY and CDR2 SVGAGI. DNA for the CDR3: TGTGCCAGCAGTACCTCCGGGACTACCTACGAGCAGTACTTC. It translates to CASSTSGTTYEQYF.

This clonotype has at least ten counts. This chain joins TRBV12-3 or TRBV12-4 and TRBJ1-5; TRBD1 agrees at 10 bases. The V and J ends lost 4 bases and 2 bases, in that order; junction bases with no gene match: 5. The CDR3 length is 16 residues. The CDR3 bases are TGTGCCAGCAGTTGGGGACAGGGGATTGGCAATCAGCCCCAGCATTTT. Encoded protein: CASSWGQGIGNQPQHF.

This clonotype was detected ten times or more. The chain combines TRBV7-9 with TRBJ1-6, with D perhaps matching TRBD1 (5 bases). The CDR3 is made up of 13 amino acids. V was cut by 7 bases and J by 7 bases, with 11 bases left in between. From germline, CDR1 is SEHNR and CDR2 FQNEAQ (reference sequence). As DNA, the CDR3 is TGTGCCAGCACCCGGGGGGGGAATTCACCCCTCCACTTT. It yields the protein CASTRGGNSPLHF.

This clonotype was found many times. The J gene is TRBJ2-5, the V gene TRBV20-1; 8 nucleotides align to TRBD2. The CDR3 runs to 15 residues. The germline gives CDR1 DFQATT, CDR2 SNEGSKA (reference sequence). J was trimmed by 1 base and V by 1 base; bases with no gene match: 5. The CDR3 DNA sequence: TGCAGTGCTAGAGGCGCGGGACTAGGCCAAGAGACCCAGTACTTC. Translation: CSARGAGLGQETQYF.

This clonotype was picked up many times. The chain links TRBV6-6 to TRBJ2-7, with 8 bases lining up with TRBD2. This CDR3 has 13 amino acids. V lost 8 bases to trimming and J lost 3 bases; unmatched junction nucleotides: 6. CDR1 MNHNY and CDR2 SVGAGI come from the germline V gene (reference sequence). CDR3 sequence (DNA): TGTGCCAGCGGGGATAGCGGGAACTACGAGCAGTACTTC. This translates into CASGDSGNYEQYF.

The chain recombines TRBV6-1 with TRBJ2-5; D possibly corresponds to TRBD1 (5 bases). Germline CDR1 and CDR2: MNHNS and SASEGT. V was cut by 4 bases and J by 5 bases, with 11 bases left in between. The CDR3 covers 13 residues. The CDR3 DNA reads TGTGCCAGCAGTGTATCAGGGATCGAGACCCAGTACTTC. It encodes CASSVSGIETQYF.

CDR3 coding DNA: TGTGCCATCAGTGAGTCGCAGGACTCAGCAACTAATGAAAAACTGTTTTTT. It codes for CAISESQDSATNEKLFF. The chain joins TRBV10-3 to TRBJ1-4; unclear D gene. Germline V gives CDR1 ENHRY, CDR2 SYGVKD. The CDR3 loop spans 17 amino acids. Trimming removed 0 bases at V and 0 bases at J, with 11 bases between.

V gene TRBV29-1 combines with J gene TRBJ1-1; 9 nucleotides match TRBD1. Looked up from germline, CDR1 is SQVTM and CDR2 is ANQGSEA. V lost 7 bases to trimming and J lost 0 bases; unmatched junction nucleotides: 3. CDR3 size: 13 residues. The CDR3 DNA is TGCAGCGGGGGACAGGGCCTGAACACTGAAGCTTTCTTT. It specifies CSGGQGLNTEAFF.

In its sample, this clonotype was seen a few times. The chain couples TRBV6-2 or TRBV6-3 to TRBJ2-2, with TRBD1 matching over 9 bases. The junction had 7 bases not matched to a gene; V was cut back by 0 bases and J by 2 bases. The CDR3 sequence is 18 residues long. Germline CDR1 reads MNHEY; CDR2 reads SVGEGT. The CDR3 region is CASSYSLPGQGNTGELFF. The CDR3 DNA sequence: TGTGCCAGCAGTTACTCGCTTCCGGGACAGGGTAACACCGGGGAGCTGTTTTTT.

This clonotype occurred many times. V usage is TRBV19 and J usage is TRBJ1-5; the D gene is possibly TRBD1 (5 bases). The CDR3 runs to 13 residues. Germline CDR1 is LNHDA and CDR2 is SQIVND (reference sequence). V lost 8 bases to trimming and J lost 2 bases, with 10 bases between them. The CDR3 DNA is TGTGCCAGTGGCAGGGAGGGCAATCAGCCCCAGCATTTT. Amino acids: CASGREGNQPQHF.

The rearrangement links TRBV18 to TRBJ2-5; 7 nucleotides line up with TRBD1. CDR1 is KGHSH, CDR2 LQKENI, per germline. The ends lost 3 bases at V and 5 bases at J; junction bases unmatched: 12. The CDR3 contains 16 residues. This CDR3 reads CASSPANYRGRETQYF. DNA for the CDR3: TGTGCCAGCTCACCTGCCAACTACAGGGGACGGGAGACCCAGTACTTC.

In its sample, this clonotype was seen many times. This rearrangement joins TRBV7-2 to TRBJ2-2; the match to TRBD2 covers 15 bases. The CDR3 consists of 16 residues. V trimming: 4 bases; J trimming: 5 bases; junction bases outside the gene matches: 2. CDR1 SGHTA and CDR2 FQGNSA come from the germline V gene. In DNA form, the CDR3 reads TGTGCCAGCAGCTCGGGACTAGCGGGAGGAACCGGGGAGCTGTTTTTT. Amino acids: CASSSGLAGGTGELFF. Full variable domain (missing parts from reference TRBV7-2 and TRBJ2-2): GAGVSQSPSNKVTEKGKDVELRCDPISGHTALYWYRQSLGQGLEFLIYFQGNSAPDKSGLPSDRFSAERTGGSVSTLTIQRTQQEDSAVYLCASSSGLAGGTGELFFGEGSRLTVL.